These T cell receptor beta chains were read from a single sample in a study of blood T cell repertoires in COVID-19. Sequencing was performed with immunoSEQ multiplex PCR; in TCRdb, only in-frame clones are kept and a portion is missing. The sample shows 250,000 or so clones, about nine tenths of them seen only once. Sequenced sample: peripheral blood. All receptors come from a woman in her forties who had recovered from COVID-19. CDR3s include the opening cysteine and the closing phenylalanine or tryptophan. The D gene is left open where the match is weak. Size is stated for part of the rows, as once, few or many counts, or as a class when the clone is expanded.

clone_size: .
j_call: TRBJ1-1
d_call: .
v_call: TRBV30
cdr3_length: 13
cdr3_nt: TGTGCCTGGAGTGTAGACATGAACACTGAAGCTTTCTTT
cdr3_aa: CAWSVDMNTEAFF

clone_size: .
j_call: TRBJ2-3
d_call: TRBD2
v_call: TRBV27
cdr3_length: 17
cdr3_nt: TGTGCCAGCAGTCCCGGGGCTAGCGGGGCATTGGGAGATACGCAGTATTTT
cdr3_aa: CASSPGASGALGDTQYF

clone_size: .
j_call: TRBJ1-1
d_call: TRBD1
v_call: TRBV27
cdr3_length: 13
cdr3_nt: TGTGCCAGCACTTCAGGGGGCCGAACTGAAGCTTTCTTT
cdr3_aa: CASTSGGRTEAFF

clone_size: .
j_call: TRBJ2-1
d_call: TRBD1
v_call: TRBV6-5
cdr3_length: 15
cdr3_nt: TGTGCCAGCAGGCCCGGGACAGGGGTTTACAATGAGCAGTTCTTC
cdr3_aa: CASRPGTGVYNEQFF

clone_size: .
j_call: TRBJ1-5
d_call: TRBD1
v_call: TRBV18
cdr3_length: 17
cdr3_nt: TGTGCCAGCTCATCAGGGGGGAACTTATATAGCAATCAGCCCCAGCATTTT
cdr3_aa: CASSSGGNLYSNQPQHF

clone_size: .
j_call: TRBJ2-7
d_call: TRBD2
v_call: TRBV27
cdr3_length: 15
cdr3_nt: TGTGCCAGCAGTTTATCTAGCGGGAGTTACTACGAGCAGTACTTC
cdr3_aa: CASSLSSGSYYEQYF

clone_size: .
j_call: TRBJ2-2
d_call: TRBD2
v_call: TRBV9
cdr3_length: 18
cdr3_nt: TGTGCCAGCAGCTCCCCGGAAGGACTAGCGGGAGGGCCCGGGGAGCTGTTTTTT
cdr3_aa: CASSSPEGLAGGPGELFF

clone_size: .
j_call: TRBJ2-3
d_call: .
v_call: TRBV28
cdr3_length: 12
cdr3_nt: TGTGCCAGCGAAGGAGTCACAGATACGCAGTATTTT
cdr3_aa: CASEGVTDTQYF

clone_size: .
j_call: TRBJ1-2
d_call: .
v_call: TRBV6-5
cdr3_length: 10
cdr3_nt: TGTGCCAGTTGGGGAGCTGGCTACACCTTC
cdr3_aa: CASWGAGYTF

clone_size: once
j_call: TRBJ2-7
d_call: TRBD2
v_call: TRBV28
cdr3_length: 16
cdr3_nt: TGTGCCAGCAGTTTATGGGGGGCGCGGGGGGACTACGAGCAGTACTTC
cdr3_aa: CASSLWGARGDYEQYF

clone_size: .
j_call: TRBJ2-1
d_call: TRBD1
v_call: TRBV27
cdr3_length: 17
cdr3_nt: TGTGCCAGCAGTCCCGCTCCGACAGGGGTCGCCTACAATGAGCAGTTCTTC
cdr3_aa: CASSPAPTGVAYNEQFF

clone_size: .
j_call: TRBJ1-4
d_call: .
v_call: TRBV20-1
cdr3_length: 14
cdr3_nt: TGCAGTGCTAGTTTTGGGAGCTTAAATGAAAAACTGTTTTTT
cdr3_aa: CSASFGSLNEKLFF

clone_size: .
j_call: TRBJ2-6
d_call: .
v_call: TRBV19
cdr3_length: 16
cdr3_nt: TGTGCCAGTAGTACCTATAGCGGAGCTGGGGCCAACGTCCTGACTTTC
cdr3_aa: CASSTYSGAGANVLTF

clone_size: .
j_call: TRBJ2-3
d_call: TRBD2
v_call: TRBV9
cdr3_length: 16
cdr3_nt: TGTGCCAGCAGCGCTAGCGGGCAGGGTGGTGTGGATACGCAGTATTTT
cdr3_aa: CASSASGQGGVDTQYF

clone_size: .
j_call: TRBJ2-3
d_call: .
v_call: TRBV29-1
cdr3_length: 16
cdr3_nt: TGCAGCGTTGAATGGGCAGTAGCGGAAACACAGGATACGCAGTATTTT
cdr3_aa: CSVEWAVAETQDTQYF

clone_size: .
j_call: TRBJ2-2
d_call: .
v_call: TRBV5-6
cdr3_length: 12
cdr3_nt: TGTGCCAGCAGCCCGCGGGGCGGGGAGCTGTTTTTT
cdr3_aa: CASSPRGGELFF

clone_size: once
j_call: TRBJ2-3
d_call: .
v_call: TRBV11-2
cdr3_length: 12
cdr3_nt: TGTGCCAGCAGCTTCTATTCCGATACGCAGTATTTT
cdr3_aa: CASSFYSDTQYF

clone_size: .
j_call: TRBJ2-7
d_call: TRBD1
v_call: TRBV3-1/TRBV3-2
cdr3_length: 13
cdr3_nt: TGTGCCAGCAGCCAAGACAGGGGGTACGAGCAGTACTTC
cdr3_aa: CASSQDRGYEQYF

clone_size: .
j_call: TRBJ1-2
d_call: .
v_call: TRBV13
cdr3_length: 15
cdr3_nt: TGTGCCAGCAGCTTAGGTCGGGGTACCGGCTATGGCTACACCTTC
cdr3_aa: CASSLGRGTGYGYTF

clone_size: .
j_call: TRBJ1-2
d_call: TRBD1
v_call: TRBV4-2
cdr3_length: 15
cdr3_nt: TGTGCCAGCAGCCAAGAGAGGACAGGGAACTATGGCTACACCTTC
cdr3_aa: CASSQERTGNYGYTF

clone_size: .
j_call: TRBJ2-5
d_call: TRBD2
v_call: TRBV10-3
cdr3_length: 14
cdr3_nt: TGTGCCATCAGCTTGGGACTAGGTGAACAGACCCAGTACTTC
cdr3_aa: CAISLGLGEQTQYF

clone_size: .
j_call: TRBJ2-7
d_call: TRBD1
v_call: TRBV30
cdr3_length: 14
cdr3_nt: TGTGCCTGGAGCGTGGGGACAGGGCGCTACGAGCAGTACTTC
cdr3_aa: CAWSVGTGRYEQYF

clone_size: .
j_call: TRBJ1-5
d_call: .
v_call: TRBV28
cdr3_length: 14
cdr3_nt: TGTGCCAGCAGTTCCCCAGGGTCCAATCAGCCCCAGCATTTT
cdr3_aa: CASSSPGSNQPQHF

clone_size: .
j_call: TRBJ2-1
d_call: TRBD2
v_call: TRBV27
cdr3_length: 15
cdr3_nt: TGTGCCAGCAGAAAGACTAGCGGGCACTACAATGAGCAGTTCTTC
cdr3_aa: CASRKTSGHYNEQFF

clone_size: .
j_call: TRBJ2-1
d_call: .
v_call: TRBV5-1
cdr3_length: 16
cdr3_nt: TGCGCCAGCAGCTCCTTAGATCGGGAGTCGGGGAATGAGCAGTTCTTC
cdr3_aa: CASSSLDRESGNEQFF

clone_size: .
j_call: TRBJ2-1
d_call: TRBD2
v_call: TRBV10-2
cdr3_length: 13
cdr3_nt: TGCGCCAGCGGACTAGCGGGAAGCAATGAGCAGTTCTTC
cdr3_aa: CASGLAGSNEQFF

clone_size: .
j_call: TRBJ2-5
d_call: TRBD2
v_call: TRBV3-1/TRBV3-2
cdr3_length: 18
cdr3_nt: TGTGCCAGCAGCTACAACGCGGCGGGAGCCACTTCCCAAGAGACCCAGTACTTC
cdr3_aa: CASSYNAAGATSQETQYF

clone_size: .
j_call: TRBJ2-7
d_call: .
v_call: TRBV10-2
cdr3_length: 11
cdr3_nt: TGCGCCAGCGGGCGATCCTACGAGCAGTACTTC
cdr3_aa: CASGRSYEQYF

clone_size: once
j_call: TRBJ2-1
d_call: TRBD2
v_call: TRBV10-3
cdr3_length: 16
cdr3_nt: TGTGCCATCAGTGTCCGTACTAGCGGGGGATACAATGAGCAGTTCTTC
cdr3_aa: CAISVRTSGGYNEQFF

clone_size: .
j_call: TRBJ2-2
d_call: .
v_call: TRBV7-9
cdr3_length: 14
cdr3_nt: TGTGCCAGCAGCCTTCCGCAGGGCACCGGGGAGCTGTTTTTT
cdr3_aa: CASSLPQGTGELFF